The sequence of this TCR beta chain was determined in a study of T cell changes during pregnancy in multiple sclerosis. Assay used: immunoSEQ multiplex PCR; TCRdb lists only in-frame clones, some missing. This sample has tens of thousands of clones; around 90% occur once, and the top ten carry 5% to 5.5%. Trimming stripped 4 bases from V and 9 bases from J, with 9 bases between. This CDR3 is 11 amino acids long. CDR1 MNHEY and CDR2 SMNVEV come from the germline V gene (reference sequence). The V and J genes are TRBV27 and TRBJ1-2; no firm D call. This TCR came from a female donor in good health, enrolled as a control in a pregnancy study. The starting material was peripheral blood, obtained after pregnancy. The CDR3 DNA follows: TGTGCCAGCAGTTCCCCGACATGCTACACCTTC. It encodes CASSSPTCYTF.